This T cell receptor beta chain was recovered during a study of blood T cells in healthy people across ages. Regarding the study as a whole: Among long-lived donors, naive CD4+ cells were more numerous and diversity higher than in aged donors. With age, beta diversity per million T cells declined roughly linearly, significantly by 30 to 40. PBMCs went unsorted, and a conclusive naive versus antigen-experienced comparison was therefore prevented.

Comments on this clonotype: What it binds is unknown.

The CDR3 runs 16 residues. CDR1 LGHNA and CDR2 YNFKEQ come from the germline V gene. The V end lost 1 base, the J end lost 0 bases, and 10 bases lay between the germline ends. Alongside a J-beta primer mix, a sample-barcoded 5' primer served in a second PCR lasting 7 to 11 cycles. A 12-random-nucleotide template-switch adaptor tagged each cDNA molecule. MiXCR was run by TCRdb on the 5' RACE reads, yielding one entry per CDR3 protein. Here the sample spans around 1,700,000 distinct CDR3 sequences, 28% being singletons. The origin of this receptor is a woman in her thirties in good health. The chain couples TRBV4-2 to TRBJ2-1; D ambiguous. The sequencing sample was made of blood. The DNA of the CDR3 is TGTGCCAGCAGCCAAGGCCCCTCGAGCTCCTACAATGAGCAGTTCTTC. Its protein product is CASSQGPSSSYNEQFF.